The 27 T cell receptor beta chains below come from one sample, sequenced in a study of T-cell memory formation after mild COVID-19. In TCRdb, the 5' RACE reads were re-called with MiXCR into one record per CDR3 protein. The sample comprises 140,000 to 150,000 distinct CDR3 sequences, under 30% of which are singletons, and approximately 25% rests with the top ten. The sequenced material came from PBMCs or a T cell subset sorted from them (not recorded which). The receptors originated from an adult woman who had mild COVID-19 (a few samples of this study predate the infection). Cell type and time point are not known.

The V gene is TRBV7-9, the J gene TRBJ2-7; D remains ambiguous. The V end lost 6 bases, the J end lost 2 bases, and 11 bases lay between the germline ends. This CDR3 contains 13 residues. Germline CDR1 SEHNR, CDR2 FQNEAQ (reference sequence). CDR3 sequence: CASSLLPPYEQYF. DNA of the CDR3: TGTGCCAGCAGTCTACTGCCTCCCTACGAGCAGTACTTC.

This clonotype has only a few counts. The J gene is TRBJ1-5, the V gene TRBV27, with 9 bases identical to TRBD1. Trimming at V came to 4 bases and at J to 8 bases, leaving 9 bases not matched to a gene. This CDR3 contains 15 residues. CDR1 and CDR2 (germline): MNHEY, SMNVEV (reference sequence). The CDR3 DNA follows: TGTGCCAGCAGTTCCACGGGACAGGGAATGGAGCCCCAGCATTTT. Protein: CASSSTGQGMEPQHF.

V and J are TRBV24-1 and TRBJ2-3; 11 bases align to TRBD2. This CDR3 has 17 residues. The germline CDR1 and CDR2 sequences are KGHDR and SFDVKD. V shed 4 bases and J 2 bases; nucleotides not matched to a gene: 7. CDR3 residues: CATSEATSGGHTDTQYF. In DNA, the CDR3 is TGTGCCACCAGTGAGGCAACTAGCGGGGGCCACACAGATACGCAGTATTTT.

This clonotype showed up just a few times. The rearrangement uses TRBV12-3 or TRBV12-4 and TRBJ2-3; 7 bases line up with TRBD2. Trimming at V came to 6 bases and at J to 3 bases, leaving 9 bases not matched to a gene. The CDR3 is 15 amino acids. CDR3 sequence reads: CASSLGASGTDTQYF. The CDR3 DNA is TGTGCCAGCAGCCTAGGGGCTAGCGGAACAGATACGCAGTATTTT.

The chain is built from TRBV7-9 and TRBJ2-7; TRBD1 matches at 7 bases. Germline V gene data show CDR1 as SEHNR and CDR2 as FQNEAQ (reference sequence). The CDR3 loop spans 13 amino acids. V dropped 3 bases and J dropped 5; count of bases not matched to a gene: 4. The CDR3 DNA reads as TGTGCCAGCAGCTTTGCGACAGGGAACGAGCAGTACTTC. As protein: CASSFATGNEQYF.

The chain combines TRBV20-1 with TRBJ2-5; tentatively, D is TRBD2 (6 bases). The V end lost 3 bases, the J end lost 0 bases, and 11 bases lay between the germline ends. CDR1 and CDR2 (germline): DFQATT, SNEGSKA (reference sequence). CDR3 length: 14 residues. The chain's CDR3 is CSASARDYQETQYF. Here the CDR3 DNA reads TGCAGTGCTAGTGCCCGGGACTACCAAGAGACCCAGTACTTC.

In DNA, the CDR3 is TGCGCCAGCAGCGGGGGGACAGGGGGCCACACTGAAGCTTTCTTT. This codes for CASSGGTGGHTEAFF. The chain links TRBV5-1 to TRBJ1-1; TRBD1 matches at 12 bases. Per the germline V gene, CDR1 is SGHRS and CDR2 is YFSETQ. Trimming at V came to 4 bases and at J to 3 bases, leaving 4 bases not matched to a gene. The length of the CDR3 is 15 residues.

The chain recombines TRBV9 with TRBJ1-6; the D is unclear. The V and J ends lost 4 bases and 9 bases respectively, with 11 bases between them. The CDR3 runs to 13 residues. CDR1 SGDLS and CDR2 YYNGEE come from the germline V gene. CDR3 residues: CASSPTVSSPLHF. The CDR3 DNA sequence: TGTGCCAGCAGCCCAACTGTAAGTTCACCCCTCCACTTT.

The chain has TRBV9 and TRBJ1-6; 8 nucleotides agree with TRBD1. The CDR3 extends over 14 amino acids. The junction had 5 bases not matched to a gene; V was cut back by 2 bases and J by 10 bases. Germline V gene sequence: CDR1 SGDLS, CDR2 YYNGEE. The CDR3 nucleotides read TGTGCCAGCAGCGTGGGGGACAGGTTGTCACCCCTCCACTTT. This sequence encodes CASSVGDRLSPLHF.

This clonotype has only a few counts. This rearrangement joins TRBV19 to TRBJ2-2, with TRBD1 matching over 10 bases. The CDR3 spans 15 residues. The V gene's germline CDR1 is LNHDA and CDR2 SQIVND (reference sequence). V gave up 6 bases and J gave up 4 bases; unmatched junction bases: 5. CDR3 region: CASRSGQGTTGELFF. The CDR3 region has the DNA TGTGCCAGTAGATCGGGACAGGGGACCACCGGGGAGCTGTTTTTT. Using reference TRBV19 and TRBJ2-2 for the parts outside the CDR3, the full variable domain is DGGITQSPKYLFRKEGQNVTLSCEQNLNHDAMYWYRQDPGQGLRLIYYSQIVNDFQKGDIAEGYSVSREKKESFPLTVTSAQKNPTAFYLCASRSGQGTTGELFFGEGSRLTVL.

This clonotype came up a few times. The rearrangement uses TRBV24-1 and TRBJ1-1, with 7 positions matching TRBD1. The germline gives CDR1 KGHDR, CDR2 SFDVKD. CDR3 length: 13 residues. The V segment lost 5 bases and the J segment 4 bases; nucleotides outside the gene matches: 3. CDR3 residues: CATSVTGSTEAFF. CDR3 coding DNA: TGTGCCACCAGTGTGACAGGGAGCACTGAAGCTTTCTTT.

The gene calls are TRBV29-1 and TRBJ2-1, with 10 bases identical to TRBD2. This CDR3 has 13 amino acids. The V segment lost 7 bases and the J segment 7 bases; nucleotides outside the gene matches: 7. Germline loops: CDR1 SQVTM, CDR2 ANQGSEA. The CDR3 region is CSDLAGVGNEQFF. Written as DNA, the CDR3 is TGCAGCGACCTAGCGGGAGTGGGAAATGAGCAGTTCTTC.

This clonotype was seen a handful of times. V gene TRBV7-6 combines with J gene TRBJ2-2; D not certain. The CDR3 contains 14 residues. Germline loops: CDR1 SGHVS, CDR2 FNYEAQ. The V and J ends lost 5 bases and 2 bases respectively, with 9 bases between them. CDR3 loop: CASSPTENTGELFF. CDR3 coding DNA: TGTGCCAGCAGCCCCACAGAAAACACCGGGGAGCTGTTTTTT.

V usage is TRBV4-1 and J usage is TRBJ1-1; perhaps TRBD1 as D (5 bases). Germline assignment: CDR1 MGHRA and CDR2 YSYEKL. The CDR3 has 14 amino acids. The V end was cut by 3 bases, the J end by 3 bases, with 11 bases between. Written as DNA, the CDR3 is TGCGCCAGCAGCCAGCCAGGGTTTCACACTGAAGCTTTCTTT. Protein product: CASSQPGFHTEAFF.

J is TRBJ1-2 and V is TRBV25-1; 7 bases match TRBD1. V was pared by 2 bases and J by 4 bases, with 4 bases of the junction left unmatched. Germline V CDR1 and CDR2: MGHDK, SYGVNS. This CDR3 comprises 14 residues. The CDR3, as DNA: TGTGCCAGCAGTGAAGACAGGGAACTCTATGGCTACACCTTC. This sequence encodes CASSEDRELYGYTF.

This clonotype was found a few times. The rearrangement links TRBV12-5 to TRBJ2-7, with TRBD2 matching over 8 bases. The CDR3 loop spans 14 amino acids. The J segment lost 3 bases and the V segment lost 5 bases, leaving 6 bases of the junction unmatched. Germline V gene lookup returns CDR1 LGHNT and CDR2 FRNRAP. CDR3 in DNA: TGTGCTAGTGGTGGGGCGGGAGGAATCTACGAGCAGTACTTC. This codes for CASGGAGGIYEQYF.

The chain recombines TRBV21-1 with TRBJ2-3; no check of the table's D call, TRBD1, against the DNA was made. TRBV21-1 represents a pseudogene. CDR3 length: 17 residues. CDR3 coding DNA: TGTGCCAGCAGCAAATGGACGGGGGCGGTCCCACTTGGTACGCAGTATTTT. Its translation is CASSKWTGAVPLGTQYF.

The rearrangement links TRBV4-1 to TRBJ2-3; 12 nucleotides agree with TRBD2. With 1 base clipped from V and 1 base from J, the junction kept 12 bases outside the gene matches. The germline gives CDR1 MGHRA, CDR2 YSYEKL. The CDR3 spans 20 residues. The CDR3 reads CASSQASGGLAGMGTDTQYF. CDR3 in DNA: TGCGCCAGCAGCCAAGCAAGCGGCGGACTAGCGGGAATGGGCACAGATACGCAGTATTTT.

This chain connects TRBV5-1 to TRBJ1-1, with TRBD1 matching 7 bases. The germline V gene has CDR1 SGHRS and CDR2 YFSETQ. With V trimmed by 4 bases and J by 1 base, 4 bases remained unmatched. This CDR3 spans 14 amino acids. This chain's CDR3 is CASSDGTENTEAFF. DNA of the CDR3: TGCGCCAGCAGCGACGGGACAGAGAACACTGAAGCTTTCTTT.

Only a few counts were recorded for this clonotype. The CDR3 sequence is CASSKDSGSYEQYF. DNA of the CDR3: TGTGCCAGCAGCAAGGACTCAGGTTCCTACGAGCAGTACTTC. The gene calls are TRBV7-9 and TRBJ2-7; maybe TRBD2 (5 bases). Between the trimmed V and J ends, which lost 5 bases and 1 base, there was a span of 12 bases. This CDR3 spans 14 amino acids. The V gene's germline CDR1 is SEHNR and CDR2 FQNEAQ (reference sequence).

The rearrangement joins TRBV20-1 to TRBJ2-1, with D possibly called TRBD1 or TRBD2 (5 bases each). The CDR3 extends over 16 amino acids. V was clipped by 7 bases and J by 0 bases, with 19 bases between them. The V gene's germline CDR1 is DFQATT and CDR2 SNEGSKA (reference sequence). CDR3 protein: CSVGDPLGSSYNEQFF. The CDR3 DNA follows: TGCAGTGTAGGGGACCCACTGGGGAGCTCCTACAATGAGCAGTTCTTC.

This clonotype was counted only a few times. The V and J genes are TRBV20-1 and TRBJ2-7; 7 positions match TRBD1. CDR3 length: 13 residues. After removal of 5 bases from V and 4 bases from J, the junction contained 8 bases not matched to a gene. Germline V CDR1 and CDR2: DFQATT, SNEGSKA (reference sequence). The CDR3 nucleotides read TGCAGTGCTCAGGACAGGCTAGGGTACGAGCAGTACTTC. Encoded protein: CSAQDRLGYEQYF.

V is TRBV5-5 and J is TRBJ2-7, with unresolved D. V dropped 1 base and J dropped 10 bases, with 12 bases sitting between them. The CDR3 extends over 12 amino acids. CDR1 is SGHKS, CDR2 YYEKEE, per germline (reference sequence). CDR3 nucleotides: TGTGCCAGCAGCTTGTGGTCAGGCGGACAGTACTTC. Protein sequence: CASSLWSGGQYF.

This clonotype was seen a few times. The chain couples TRBV7-2 to TRBJ2-7; D is ambiguous. The germline V gene encodes CDR1 SGHTA and CDR2 FQGNSA. V was shortened by 3 bases and J by 2 bases, with 8 bases between the two germline ends. The CDR3 spans 13 residues. Written as DNA, the CDR3 is TGTGCCAGCAGCTTCGGGTCGCCCTACGAGCAGTACTTC. It codes for CASSFGSPYEQYF.

This clonotype was detected a few times. The chain has TRBV4-1 and TRBJ1-5; 11 nucleotides match TRBD1. CDR3 length: 17 amino acids. With 0 bases clipped from V and 6 bases from J, the junction kept 7 bases outside the gene matches. Per germline, CDR1 MGHRA and CDR2 YSYEKL. In nucleotides, the CDR3 is TGCGCCAGCAGCCAAGACCTGGACAGGGGGCGGTTTCAGCCCCAGCATTTT. This gives the protein CASSQDLDRGRFQPQHF.

This clonotype was observed a few times. The chain has TRBV5-1 and TRBJ1-1; D is possibly TRBD1 (5 bases). The CDR3 covers 12 residues. The V end lost 6 bases, the J end lost 4 bases, and 10 bases lay between the germline ends. Germline V gene sequence: CDR1 SGHRS, CDR2 YFSETQ. As DNA, the CDR3 is TGCGCCAGCACCGCCGGGGGCACTGAAGCTTTCTTT. Amino acids: CASTAGGTEAFF.

The chain links TRBV13 to TRBJ1-2, with no clear D. The germline CDR1 and CDR2 sequences are PRHDT and FYEKMQ (reference sequence). This CDR3 is 13 amino acids long. Trimming stripped 5 bases from V and 4 bases from J, with 11 bases between. Written as DNA, the CDR3 is TGTGCCAGCAGCGACCGGGAGGTCTATGGCTACACCTTC. Its translation is CASSDREVYGYTF. Variable domain in full (rest from reference TRBV13 and TRBJ1-2): AAGVIQSPRHLIKEKRETATLKCYPIPRHDTVYWYQQGPGQDPQFLISFYEKMQSDKGSIPDRFSAQQFSDYHSELNMSSLELGDSALYFCASSDREVYGYTFGSGTRLTVV.